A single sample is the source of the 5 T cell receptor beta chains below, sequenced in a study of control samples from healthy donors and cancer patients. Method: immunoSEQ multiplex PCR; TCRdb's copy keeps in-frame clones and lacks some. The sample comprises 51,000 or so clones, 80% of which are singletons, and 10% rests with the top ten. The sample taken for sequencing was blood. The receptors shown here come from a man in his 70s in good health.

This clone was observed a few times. CDR3 sequence reads: CASSLAGDSRGGYTF. The CDR3 nucleotides read TGCGCCAGCAGCTTGGCCGGGGACAGTCGAGGAGGCTACACCTTC. The chain recombines TRBV5-1 with TRBJ1-2, with 7 bases fitting TRBD1. Germline V gene sequence: CDR1 SGHRS, CDR2 YFSETQ. Trimming cost V 0 bases and J 8 bases; bases outside gene matches: 10. This CDR3 spans 15 amino acids.

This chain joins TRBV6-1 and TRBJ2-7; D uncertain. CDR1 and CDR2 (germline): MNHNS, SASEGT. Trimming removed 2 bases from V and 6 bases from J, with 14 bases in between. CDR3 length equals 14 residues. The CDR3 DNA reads TGTGCCAGCAGTGAACGAACCTCTGGTGCCGAGCAGTACTTC. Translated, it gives CASSERTSGAEQYF.

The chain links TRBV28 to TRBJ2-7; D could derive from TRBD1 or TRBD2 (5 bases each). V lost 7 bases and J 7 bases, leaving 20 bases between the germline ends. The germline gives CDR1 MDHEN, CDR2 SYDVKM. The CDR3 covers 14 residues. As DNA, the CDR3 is TGTGCCAGCAAGGACAACGGGGCCGCTTTGGAGCAGTACTTC. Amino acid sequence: CASKDNGAALEQYF.

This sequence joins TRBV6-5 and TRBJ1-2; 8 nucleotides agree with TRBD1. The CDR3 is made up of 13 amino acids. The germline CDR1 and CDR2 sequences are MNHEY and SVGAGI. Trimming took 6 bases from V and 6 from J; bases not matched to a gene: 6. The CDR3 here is CASRRTGMDGYTF. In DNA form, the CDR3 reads TGTGCCAGCAGGCGGACAGGGATGGATGGCTACACCTTC.

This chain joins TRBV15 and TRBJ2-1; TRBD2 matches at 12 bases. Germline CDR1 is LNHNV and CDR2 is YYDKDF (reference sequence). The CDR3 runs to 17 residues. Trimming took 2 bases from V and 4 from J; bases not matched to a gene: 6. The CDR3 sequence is CATSRLYTSGGYNEQFF. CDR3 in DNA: TGTGCCACCAGCAGACTCTATACTAGCGGGGGGTACAATGAGCAGTTCTTC.